This T cell receptor beta chain was identified during a study of neoadjuvant nivolumab and ipilimumab in lung cancer (dated by TCRdb to the early 2020s). Looking at the study overall: Nivolumab was given at 3 mg/kg intravenously on days 1, 15 and 29, and the combination arm added ipilimumab 1 mg/kg on day 1 only. Matched pretherapy and resected tumor pairs were analyzed from seven patients, of whom four had been treated with nivolumab and three with nivolumab plus ipilimumab. The primary trial endpoint was the major pathologic response (MPR) rate in the intention-to-treat population in each study arm. In the trial, around 43 patients with operable NSCLC were treated, of whom around 23 were randomized to nivolumab monotherapy and about 21 to nivolumab plus ipilimumab. The study compared TCR repertoires in pretherapy (baseline) peripheral blood with TCR repertoires in tumors resected at surgery following neoadjuvant immune checkpoint blockade. Paper-wide results and their limitations: No significant correlation was found between TCR clonality and pathologic tumor regression, and only one major-pathologic-response sample was available for the clonality analysis. Pretherapy blood TCR richness correlated positively with richness in tumors resected after neoadjuvant therapy (Spearman R ≈ 0.86). A small number of samples underwent TCR sequencing. From pretherapy to surgery, tumor T-cell richness and clonality went up in three of three dual-therapy tumors, versus only two of four nivolumab-treated tumors. Greater TCR richness and clonality were observed in resected tumors than in tumor-adjacent uninvolved lung, and increases were observed in more dual-therapy-treated tumors.

As concerns this clone: It lacks a known antigen. Base quality data are lacking; no much larger clone is found one base away.

The time point label for this specimen denotes: at surgical resection after neoadjuvant nivolumab +/- ipilimumab. The samples were taken from NEOSTAR, a phase 2 randomized trial in operable NSCLC that tested neoadjuvant nivolumab or nivolumab plus ipilimumab, followed by surgery. The CDR3 measures 14 amino acids from cysteine to phenylalanine. Only the CDR3 DNA stays, 42 bases, in frame from base 1. Looking up the germline V gene yields CDR1 SGHRS and CDR2 YFSETQ. V trim: 5 bases; J trim: 5 bases; unmatched bases: 9. Library generation was performed with the immunoSEQ multiplex PCR assay. In the paper's pipeline: Repertoires were summarized by richness and clonality, and significantly expanded and contracted clones were identified between pre- and post-therapy samples. TCRdb holds this immuneACCESS table with in-frame rearrangements only. Some clones are missing; in checked studies, unresolved V genes explain under half, and the rest has no known cause. The V and J calls and clone size come from that table; D and trimming were worked out from the DNA. This sample lists 15,000 to 20,000 clones; roughly 80% were detected once. The leading ten clones occupy 9% of the sample.

Sequencing used tumor tissue, obtained after neoadjuvant nivolumab, alone or with ipilimumab, at or shortly before surgery. Recombination connected TRBV5-1 to TRBJ1-1, and TRBD1 aligns with 7 junction nucleotides. This clonotype was sampled from an adult with non-small cell lung cancer. In nucleotides, the sequence is TGCGCCAGCAGTCCCGACAGGGCGAGGACTGAAGCTTTCTTT. Its protein product is CASSPDRARTEAFF.